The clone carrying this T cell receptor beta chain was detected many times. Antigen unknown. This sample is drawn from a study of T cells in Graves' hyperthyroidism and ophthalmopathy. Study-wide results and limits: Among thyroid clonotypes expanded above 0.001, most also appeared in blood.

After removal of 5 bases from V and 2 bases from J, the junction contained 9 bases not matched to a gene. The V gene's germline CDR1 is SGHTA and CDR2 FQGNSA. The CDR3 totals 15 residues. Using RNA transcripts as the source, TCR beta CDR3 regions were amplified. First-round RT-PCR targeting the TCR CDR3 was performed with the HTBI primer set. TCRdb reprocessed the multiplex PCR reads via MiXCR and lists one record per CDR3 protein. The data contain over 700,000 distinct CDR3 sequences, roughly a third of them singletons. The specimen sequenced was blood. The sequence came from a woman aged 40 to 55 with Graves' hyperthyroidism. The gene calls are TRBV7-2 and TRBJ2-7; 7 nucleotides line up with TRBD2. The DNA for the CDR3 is TGTGCCAGCAGCCGCCCGGTGGGAGGGCCCTACGAGCAGTACTTC. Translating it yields CASSRPVGGPYEQYF.